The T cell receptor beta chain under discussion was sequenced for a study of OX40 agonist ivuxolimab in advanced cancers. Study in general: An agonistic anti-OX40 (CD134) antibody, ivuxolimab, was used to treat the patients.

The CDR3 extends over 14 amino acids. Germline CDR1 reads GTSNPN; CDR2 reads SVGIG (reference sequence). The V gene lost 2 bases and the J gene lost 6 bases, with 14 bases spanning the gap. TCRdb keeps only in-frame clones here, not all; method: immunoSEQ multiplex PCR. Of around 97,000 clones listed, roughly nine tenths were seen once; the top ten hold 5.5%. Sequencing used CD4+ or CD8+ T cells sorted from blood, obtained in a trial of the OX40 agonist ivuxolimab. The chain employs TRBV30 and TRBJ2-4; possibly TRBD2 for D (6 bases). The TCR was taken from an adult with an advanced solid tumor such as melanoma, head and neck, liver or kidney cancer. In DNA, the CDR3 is TGTGCCTGGAGTCGAGGACTGGGGGGAAACATTCAGTACTTC. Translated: CAWSRGLGGNIQYF.